The entry that follows covers one T cell receptor beta chain sequence. CDR1 is KGHSH, CDR2 LQKENI, per germline. V shed 2 bases, J shed 6 bases, and the junction held 6 bases outside the gene matches. The CDR3 sequence is 16 residues long. Produced via immunoSEQ multiplex PCR; TCRdb's table is partial and in-frame only. The table lists about 51,000 clones, roughly 94% of them singletons. This record comes from a study of T cell changes during pregnancy in multiple sclerosis. This receptor was obtained from a female donor with multiple sclerosis, enrolled in a pregnancy study. The V and J genes are TRBV18 and TRBJ2-1; TRBD1 matches 11 bases. The sequencing here drew on CD4+ T cells from peripheral blood mononuclear cells, taken in the second trimester of pregnancy. The CDR3 DNA reads TGTGCCAGCTCACCATACTCCGGGACAGGGGGCAATGAGCAGTTCTTC. Its protein is CASSPYSGTGGNEQFF.